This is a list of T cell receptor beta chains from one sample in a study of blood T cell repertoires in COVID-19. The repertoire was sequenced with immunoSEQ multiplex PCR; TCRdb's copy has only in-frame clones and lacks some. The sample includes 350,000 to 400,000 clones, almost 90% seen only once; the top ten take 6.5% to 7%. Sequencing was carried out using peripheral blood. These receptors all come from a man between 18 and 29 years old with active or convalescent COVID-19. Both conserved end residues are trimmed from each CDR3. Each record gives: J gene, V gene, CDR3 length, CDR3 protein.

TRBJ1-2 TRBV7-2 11 ASSPSTGGGYT
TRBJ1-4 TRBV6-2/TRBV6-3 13 ASSLQTGAREKLF
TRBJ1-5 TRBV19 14 ASSIQGSSGQFAQH
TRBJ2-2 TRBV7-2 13 ASSPRLALTGELF
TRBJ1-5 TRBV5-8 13 ASSWNDIPNQPQH
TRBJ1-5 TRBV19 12 ASSTMTGFQPQH
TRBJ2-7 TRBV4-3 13 ASSQGTTYDYEQY
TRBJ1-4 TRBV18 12 ASSLTGKNEKLF
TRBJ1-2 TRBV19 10 ASTTGIGGYT
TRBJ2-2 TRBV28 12 ASSFLALTGELF
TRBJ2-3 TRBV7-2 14 ASSRGLAGITDTQY
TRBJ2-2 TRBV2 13 ASRSRETVTGELF
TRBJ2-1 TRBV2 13 ASKIDRPADNEQF
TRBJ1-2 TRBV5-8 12 ASSLRGGDYGYT
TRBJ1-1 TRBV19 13 ASSIERTVNTEAF
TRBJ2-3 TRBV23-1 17 ASSQSSRGAGSSTDTQY
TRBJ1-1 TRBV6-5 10 ASTLLNTEAF
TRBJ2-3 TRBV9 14 ASSAGLAGASDTQY
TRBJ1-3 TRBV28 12 ASSRVGEWNTIY
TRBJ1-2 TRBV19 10 ASSILGGGYT
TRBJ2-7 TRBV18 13 ASSSSGVSSYEQY
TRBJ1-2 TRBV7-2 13 ASSLDGGPYLGYT
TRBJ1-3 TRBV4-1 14 ASSRERPASGNTIY
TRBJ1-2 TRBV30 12 AWSISETNYGYT